The T cell receptor (beta chain) under discussion was sequenced for a study of T-cell memory formation after mild COVID-19. TCRdb reanalysed the 5' RACE reads using MiXCR and keeps one entry per CDR3 protein. In the table there are around 340,000 distinct CDR3 sequences, 10% to 15% of which are singletons. Germline V lookup: CDR1 MGHRA, CDR2 YSYEKL. The CDR3 contains 15 residues. Between the trimmed V and J ends, which lost 0 bases and 10 bases, there was a span of 15 bases. This rearrangement joins TRBV4-1 to TRBJ1-4, with D unclear. This sequence was found in a man between 18 and 29 years old who had mild COVID-19 (a few samples of this study predate the infection). Cell type and time point are not known. What was sequenced was PBMCs or a T cell subset sorted from them (not recorded which). The CDR3 loop reads CASSQEDWGVVKLFF. The CDR3 DNA reads as TGCGCCAGCAGCCAAGAAGACTGGGGAGTCGTAAAACTGTTTTTT.